The T cell receptor (beta chain) described here comes from a study of somatic mutations in cytotoxic T cells in rheumatoid arthritis. Study-wide findings and caveats: A largest CD8+ clone above 20% of CD8+ cells occurred in about an eighth of the 65 patients. Age-dependent increases in CD8+ clonality occurred in rheumatoid arthritis patients but not in healthy controls.

As originally analysed: Rarely did patient CD8+ clones above 1% match published virus-specific TCRB sequences. Method: immunoSEQ multiplex PCR; TCRdb's copy keeps in-frame clones and lacks some. D and trimming were read from the DNA, whereas the V and J calls and clone size are those reported in that table. The table lists 15,000 to 20,000 clones, just under 80% of them singletons. The CDR3 length is 14 residues. The germline CDR1 and CDR2 sequences are MGHRA and YSYEKL. The V end was cut by 0 bases, the J end by 3 bases, with 8 bases between. As to this clone: What it binds is unknown.

V gene TRBV4-1 combines with J gene TRBJ1-1; D ambiguous. This clonotype originated in an adult with rheumatoid arthritis. Sequenced sample: CD8+ T cells sorted from blood. The CDR3 sequence is CASSQDPAYTEAFF. CDR3 nucleotide sequence: TGCGCCAGCAGCCAAGATCCGGCTTACACTGAAGCTTTCTTT.